This TCR beta chain was captured in a study of blood T cells in healthy people across ages. Primers used in a second PCR of about 6 to 11 cycles were a sample-barcoded 5' primer and a J-beta primer mix. Paired-end reads containing CDR3 totaled no fewer than 2.5 million for each sample. TCRdb re-analysed the 5' RACE reads in MiXCR, keeping a single row per CDR3 protein. The profile shows 590,000 or so distinct CDR3 sequences, about 30% of them singletons. Notes on this clonotype: The missing conserved phenylalanine or tryptophan at the end of this CDR3 makes a read error likely. It is unclear where the CDR3 begins or ends on the DNA, so no DNA is shown, and the CDR3 is as TCRdb lists it.

Sequenced input: blood. The sequence came from a woman aged 80 or over in good health.

This chain's CDR3 is CASSERTAGYGYTFGS. The chain joins TRBV25-1 to TRBJ2-1; TRBD2, the table's D call, was not compared with the DNA. CDR1 MGHDK and CDR2 SYGVNS come from the germline V gene. The CDR3 is 16 amino acids long, termini counted.